This section outlines one TCR beta chain sequence together with its context. This record comes from a study of blood T cell repertoires in COVID-19. Original processing notes: Using reference gene primer amplification, nucleated cell counts were estimated. Assay used: immunoSEQ multiplex PCR; TCRdb lists only in-frame clones, some missing. The V and J calls and the clone size are those of that table, but D and trimming were determined from the DNA. The sample includes tens of thousands of clones, around 85% of them seen just once. J lost 0 bases, V lost 1 base, and 5 bases had no gene match. From germline, CDR1 is SEHNR and CDR2 FQNEAQ (reference sequence). The CDR3 loop spans 16 amino acids.

The rearrangement links TRBV7-9 to TRBJ1-1, with TRBD1 matching 7 bases. Sequencing used peripheral blood. The origin of this receptor is a woman at least 80 years old with active or convalescent COVID-19. The CDR3: CASSLGLDRVNTEAFF. The CDR3 DNA follows: TGTGCCAGCAGCTTAGGACTCGACAGGGTGAACACTGAAGCTTTCTTT.